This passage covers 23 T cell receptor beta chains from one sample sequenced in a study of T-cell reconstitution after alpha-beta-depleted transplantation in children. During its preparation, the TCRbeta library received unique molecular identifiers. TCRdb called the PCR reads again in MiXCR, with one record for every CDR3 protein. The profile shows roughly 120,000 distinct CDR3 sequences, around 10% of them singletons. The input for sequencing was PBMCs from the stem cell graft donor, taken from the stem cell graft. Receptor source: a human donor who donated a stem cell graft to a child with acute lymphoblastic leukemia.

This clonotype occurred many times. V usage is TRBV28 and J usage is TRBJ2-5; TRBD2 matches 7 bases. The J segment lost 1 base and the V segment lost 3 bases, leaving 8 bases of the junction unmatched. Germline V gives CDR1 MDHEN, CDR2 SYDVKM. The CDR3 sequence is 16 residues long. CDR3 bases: TGTGCCAGCAGTTTTAGTAGCGGGCCATCCCAAGAGACCCAGTACTTC. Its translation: CASSFSSGPSQETQYF. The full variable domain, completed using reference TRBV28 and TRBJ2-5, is DVKVTQSSRYLVKRTGEKVFLECVQDMDHENMFWYRQDPGLGLRLIYFSYDVKMKEKGDIPEGYSVSREKKERFSLILESASTNQTSMYLCASSFSSGPSQETQYFGPGTRLLVL.

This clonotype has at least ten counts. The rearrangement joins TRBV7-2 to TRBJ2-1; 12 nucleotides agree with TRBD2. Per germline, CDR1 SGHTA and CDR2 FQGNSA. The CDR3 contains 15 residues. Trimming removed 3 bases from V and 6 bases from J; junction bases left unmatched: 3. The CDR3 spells CASSLTSGSPNEQFF. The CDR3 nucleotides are TGTGCCAGCAGCTTGACTAGCGGGAGCCCCAATGAGCAGTTCTTC.

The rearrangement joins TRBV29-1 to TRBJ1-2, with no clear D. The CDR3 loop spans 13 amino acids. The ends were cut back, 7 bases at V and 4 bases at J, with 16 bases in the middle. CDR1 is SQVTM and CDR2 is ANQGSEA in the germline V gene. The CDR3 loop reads CSGGGDRVYGYTF. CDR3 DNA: TGCAGCGGAGGCGGGGATAGGGTCTATGGCTACACCTTC.

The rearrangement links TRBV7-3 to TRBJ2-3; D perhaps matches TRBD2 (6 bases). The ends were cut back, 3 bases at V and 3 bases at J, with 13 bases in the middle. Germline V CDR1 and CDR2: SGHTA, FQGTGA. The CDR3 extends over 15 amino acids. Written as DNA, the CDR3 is TGTGCCAGCAGCTTCGGGGGAGCCCCAACAGATACGCAGTATTTT. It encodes CASSFGGAPTDTQYF.

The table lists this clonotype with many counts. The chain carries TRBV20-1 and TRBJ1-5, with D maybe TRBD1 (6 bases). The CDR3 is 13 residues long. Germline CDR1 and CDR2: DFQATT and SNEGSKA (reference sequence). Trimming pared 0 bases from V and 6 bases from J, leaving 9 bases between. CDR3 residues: CSAREAGVQPQHF. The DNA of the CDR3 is TGCAGTGCTAGAGAGGCAGGGGTTCAGCCCCAGCATTTT.

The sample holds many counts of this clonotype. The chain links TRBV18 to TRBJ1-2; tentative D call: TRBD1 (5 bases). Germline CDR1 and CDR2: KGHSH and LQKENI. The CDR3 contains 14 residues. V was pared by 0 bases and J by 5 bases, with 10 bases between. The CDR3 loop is CASSPPGPGYGYTF. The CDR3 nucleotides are TGTGCCAGCTCACCACCGGGGCCTGGGTATGGCTACACCTTC.

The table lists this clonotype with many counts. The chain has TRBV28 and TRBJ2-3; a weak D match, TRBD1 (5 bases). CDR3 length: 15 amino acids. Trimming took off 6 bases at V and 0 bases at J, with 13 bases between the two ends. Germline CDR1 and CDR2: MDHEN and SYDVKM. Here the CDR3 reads CASRGHTRSTDTQYF. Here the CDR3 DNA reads TGTGCCAGCAGGGGGCACACCAGAAGCACAGATACGCAGTATTTT.

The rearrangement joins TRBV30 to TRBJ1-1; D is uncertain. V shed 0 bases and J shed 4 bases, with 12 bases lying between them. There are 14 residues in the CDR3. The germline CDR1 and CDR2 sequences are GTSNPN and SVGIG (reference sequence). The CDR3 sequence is CAWSVRIRSTEAFF. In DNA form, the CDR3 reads TGTGCCTGGAGTGTGAGGATCCGGAGCACTGAAGCTTTCTTT.

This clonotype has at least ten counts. As DNA, the CDR3 is TGTGCCACCGGAAGACGGGACACTCATGGCTACACCTTC. Amino acids: CATGRRDTHGYTF. J is TRBJ1-2 and V is TRBV28, with D possibly TRBD1 on 6 matching bases. Trimming removed 10 bases at V and 6 bases at J, with 18 bases between. This CDR3 has 13 amino acids. CDR1 and CDR2 (germline): MDHEN, SYDVKM.

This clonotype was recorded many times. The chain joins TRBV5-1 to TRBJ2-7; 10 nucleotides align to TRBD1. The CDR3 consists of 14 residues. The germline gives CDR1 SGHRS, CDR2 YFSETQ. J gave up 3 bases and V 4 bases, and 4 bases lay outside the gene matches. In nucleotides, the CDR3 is TGCGCCAGCAGCCGCAGGACAGGGGGCTACGAGCAGTACTTC. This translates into CASSRRTGGYEQYF.

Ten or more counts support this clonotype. CDR3 sequence reads: CASSLSGNEQFF. The CDR3 coding sequence is TGCGCCAGCAGCTTGAGCGGGAATGAGCAGTTCTTC. The rearrangement links TRBV5-1 to TRBJ2-1; perhaps TRBD2 as D (6 bases). The germline V and J ends were trimmed by 1 base and 7 bases, with 6 bases remaining between them. Germline V gene sequence: CDR1 SGHRS, CDR2 YFSETQ. The CDR3 consists of 12 residues.

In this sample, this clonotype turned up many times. The CDR3, as DNA: TGTGCCAGCTCACGGTCCGGACAGGGAGAGACCCAGTACTTC. This translates into CASSRSGQGETQYF. This chain uses TRBV18 with TRBJ2-5; TRBD1 matches at 8 bases. CDR1 KGHSH and CDR2 LQKENI come from the germline V gene. The CDR3 totals 14 residues. V lost 4 bases to trimming and J lost 4 bases; unmatched junction nucleotides: 5.

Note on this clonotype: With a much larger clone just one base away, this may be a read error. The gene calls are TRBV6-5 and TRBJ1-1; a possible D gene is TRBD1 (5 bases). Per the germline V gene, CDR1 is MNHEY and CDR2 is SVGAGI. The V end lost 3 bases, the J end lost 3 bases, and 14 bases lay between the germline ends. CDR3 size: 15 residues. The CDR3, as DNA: TGTGCCAGCAGTTATGGGGACGGGGGGGACACTGAAGCTTTCTTT. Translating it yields CASSYGDGGDTEAFF.

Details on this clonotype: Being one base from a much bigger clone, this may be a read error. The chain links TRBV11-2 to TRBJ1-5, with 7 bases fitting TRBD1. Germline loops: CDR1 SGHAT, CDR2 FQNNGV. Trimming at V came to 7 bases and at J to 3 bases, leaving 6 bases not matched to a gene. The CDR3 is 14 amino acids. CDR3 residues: CASTTGQANQPQHF. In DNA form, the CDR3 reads TGTGCCAGCACCACCGGACAGGCCAATCAGCCCCAGCATTTT.

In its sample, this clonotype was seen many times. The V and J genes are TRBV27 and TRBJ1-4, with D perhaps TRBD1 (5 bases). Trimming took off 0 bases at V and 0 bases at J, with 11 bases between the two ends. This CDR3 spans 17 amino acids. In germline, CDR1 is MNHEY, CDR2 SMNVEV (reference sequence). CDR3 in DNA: TGTGCCAGCAGTTTATCGAGGACGACAGCAACTAATGAAAAACTGTTTTTT. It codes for CASSLSRTTATNEKLFF. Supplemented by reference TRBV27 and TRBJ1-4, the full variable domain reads EAQVTQNPRYLITVTGKKLTVTCSQNMNHEYMSWYRQDPGLGLRQIYYSMNVEVTDKGDVPEGYKVSRKEKRNFPLILESPSPNQTSLYFCASSLSRTTATNEKLFFGSGTQLSVL.

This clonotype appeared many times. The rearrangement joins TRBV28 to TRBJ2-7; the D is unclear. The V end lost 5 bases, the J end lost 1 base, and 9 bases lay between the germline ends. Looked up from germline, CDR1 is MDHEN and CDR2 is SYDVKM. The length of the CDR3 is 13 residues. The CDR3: CASSTPLSYEQYF. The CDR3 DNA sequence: TGTGCCAGCAGTACCCCACTTTCCTACGAGCAGTACTTC.

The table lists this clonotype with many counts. The CDR3 region is CASSRGDGTGELFF. The DNA of the CDR3 is TGCGCCAGCAGCCGAGGAGACGGCACCGGGGAGCTGTTTTTT. The chain is built from TRBV4-1 and TRBJ2-2; D gene unclear. Trimming removed 4 bases from V and 4 bases from J, with 10 bases in between. CDR1 MGHRA and CDR2 YSYEKL come from the germline V gene. The CDR3 loop spans 14 amino acids.

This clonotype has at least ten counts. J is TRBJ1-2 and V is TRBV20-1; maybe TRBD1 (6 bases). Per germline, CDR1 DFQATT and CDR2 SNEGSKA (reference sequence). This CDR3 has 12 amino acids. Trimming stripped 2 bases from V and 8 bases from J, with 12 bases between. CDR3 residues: CSARRIGQGYTF. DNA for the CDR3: TGCAGTGCTAGACGCATTGGACAGGGCTACACCTTC.

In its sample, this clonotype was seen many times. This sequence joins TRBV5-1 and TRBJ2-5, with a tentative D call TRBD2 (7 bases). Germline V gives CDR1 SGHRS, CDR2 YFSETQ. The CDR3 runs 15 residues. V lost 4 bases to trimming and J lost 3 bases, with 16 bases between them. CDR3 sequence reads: CASSLSRGGEETQYF. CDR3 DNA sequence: TGCGCCAGCAGCCTCAGTAGGGGGGGAGAAGAGACCCAGTACTTC.

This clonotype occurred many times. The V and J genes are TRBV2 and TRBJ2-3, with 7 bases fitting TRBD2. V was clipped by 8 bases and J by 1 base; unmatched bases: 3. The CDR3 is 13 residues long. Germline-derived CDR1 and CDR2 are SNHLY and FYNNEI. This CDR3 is CASWGGGTDTQYF. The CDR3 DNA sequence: TGTGCCAGCTGGGGAGGGGGCACAGATACGCAGTATTTT.

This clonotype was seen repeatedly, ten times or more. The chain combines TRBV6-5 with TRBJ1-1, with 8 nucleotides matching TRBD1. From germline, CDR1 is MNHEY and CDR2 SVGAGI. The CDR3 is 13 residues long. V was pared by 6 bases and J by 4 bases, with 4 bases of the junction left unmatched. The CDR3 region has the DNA TGTGCCAGCAGCCGGACAGGGAGCACTGAAGCTTTCTTT. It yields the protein CASSRTGSTEAFF.

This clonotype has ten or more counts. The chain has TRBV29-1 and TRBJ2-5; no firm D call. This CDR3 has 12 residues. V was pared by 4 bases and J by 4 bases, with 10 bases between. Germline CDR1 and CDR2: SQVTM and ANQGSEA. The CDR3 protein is CSVVGDSETQYF. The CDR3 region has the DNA TGCAGCGTTGTTGGAGATTCAGAGACCCAGTACTTC.

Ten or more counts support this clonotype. The CDR3 coding sequence is TGTGCCAGCAGTTTCGTGGGGACTAGCGGCTACAATGAGCAGTTCTTC. This codes for CASSFVGTSGYNEQFF. J is TRBJ2-1 and V is TRBV28, with TRBD2 matching over 11 bases. The CDR3 totals 16 residues. Germline V gives CDR1 MDHEN, CDR2 SYDVKM. Trimming took 3 bases from V and 3 from J; bases not matched to a gene: 4. The full variable domain, in which reference TRBV28 and TRBJ2-1 provide the parts outside the CDR3, is DVKVTQSSRYLVKRTGEKVFLECVQDMDHENMFWYRQDPGLGLRLIYFSYDVKMKEKGDIPEGYSVSREKKERFSLILESASTNQTSMYLCASSFVGTSGYNEQFFGPGTRLTVL.